This T cell receptor (beta chain) emerged from a study of shared clonotypes between healthy human individuals. Comments on this clone: Its target is unknown.

Profiling relied on immunoSEQ multiplex PCR, and the TCRdb table lists in-frame clones only, not all of them. The sample contains about 680,000 clones, around 73% of which appear only once. The CDR3 has 13 residues. Germline CDR1 LNHDA, CDR2 SQIVND (reference sequence). The trim removed 2 bases at V and 9 bases at J, leaving 4 bases unmatched. Investigators divided CD4+ cells into CD45RA+ naive and CD45RA-negative memory subsets. Study conclusions and caveats: Non-shared clonotypes were found to have lower generation probabilities than the clonotypes that were shared by all four of the sorted-subset donors.

The V call is TRBV19, the J call TRBJ2-1; 7 bases match TRBD2. Sample: memory CD4+ T cells sorted from blood. Stated subset: CD45RA-negative fraction. The sequence was collected from a woman in her twenties or thirties in good health. The CDR3 spells CASSINTGGEQFF. CDR3 sequence (DNA): TGTGCCAGTAGTATAAACACGGGAGGTGAGCAGTTCTTC. Filled out from reference TRBV19 and TRBJ2-1, the complete variable domain reads DGGITQSPKYLFRKEGQNVTLSCEQNLNHDAMYWYRQDPGQGLRLIYYSQIVNDFQKGDIAEGYSVSREKKESFPLTVTSAQKNPTAFYLCASSINTGGEQFFGPGTRLTVL.